Listed below are T cell receptor beta chains from one sample, sequenced in a study of blood T cells in healthy people across ages. One entry per CDR3 protein, called by TCRdb with MiXCR from the 5' RACE reads. The sample holds some 1.5 million distinct CDR3 sequences; 25% to 30% are singletons and the top ten take 7.7%. What was sequenced was blood. Source of these receptors: a woman in her twenties or thirties in good health. CDR3s include the opening cysteine and the closing phenylalanine or tryptophan. D genes are given only for firm matches. Clone size, where shown, is once, few, many, or a class for clones that have expanded.

v_gene	j_gene	d_gene	abundance	CDR3nt	CDR3aa
TRBV3-1	TRBJ2-7	TRBD1	.	TGTGCCAGCAGCCGAGCCCGGGACAGCTCCTACGAGCAGTACTTC	CASSRARDSSYEQYF
TRBV5-1	TRBJ2-3	TRBD2	.	TGCGCCAGCAGCGGAACGTTTACGGGGGGAGGAAATACGCAGTATTTT	CASSGTFTGGGNTQYF
TRBV20-1	TRBJ1-2	.	few	TGCAGTGCTAGTTCCCTCAGTACTGGGGGGCGAGGCTACACCTTC	CSASSLSTGGRGYTF
TRBV7-2	TRBJ2-7	TRBD2	many	TGTGCCAGCAGCCCCTCAGGCGGGAGTGGAAACGAGCAGTACTTC	CASSPSGGSGNEQYF
TRBV5-1	TRBJ2-5	TRBD1	many	TGTGCCAGCAGGCCCGGGACAGAAGAGACCCAGTACTTC	CASRPGTEETQYF
TRBV24-1	TRBJ2-1	.	.	TGTGCCACCAGTGAATCGAAAGGGACGGCTAATGAGCAGTTCTTC	CATSESKGTANEQFF
TRBV12-3/TRBV12-4	TRBJ2-2	TRBD1	.	TGTGCCAGCAGGCGGGACAGGTACACCGGGGAGCTGTTTTTT	CASRRDRYTGELFF
TRBV14	TRBJ2-1	.	.	TGTGCCAGCAGCCAAGTTCGCAGCGTATTCAATGAGCAGTTCTTC	CASSQVRSVFNEQFF
TRBV6-2/TRBV6-3	TRBJ1-5	.	.	TGTGCCAGCAGTTACACGAAGGACAAGTTGGTTTATAGCAATCAGCCCCAGCATTTT	CASSYTKDKLVYSNQPQHF
TRBV12-3/TRBV12-4	TRBJ1-2	.	.	TGTGCCAGCAGTCCCACTCGCACCTTTTCATGCTATGGCTACACCTTC	CASSPTRTFSCYGYTF
TRBV5-6	TRBJ1-5	.	few	TGTGCCAGCAGCTTGGCCTCCGGGCCCCAGCATTTT	CASSLASGPQHF
TRBV6-1	TRBJ1-2	.	many	TGTGCCAGCAGTCTTTATGGACAGTATGGTGGTGACTATGGCTACACCTTC	CASSLYGQYGGDYGYTF
TRBV20-1	TRBJ2-7	TRBD1	.	TGCAGTGCTAGCCGGGACAGGGGCAACTACGAGCAGTACTTC	CSASRDRGNYEQYF
TRBV7-3	TRBJ1-1	.	.	TGTGCCAGTAGTTCCGTGGGGGGGATGGACACTGAAGCTTTCTTT	CASSSVGGMDTEAFF
TRBV9	TRBJ1-2	.	.	TGTGCCAGCAGCGTCCGGGACAACCATGGCTACACCTTC	CASSVRDNHGYTF